A selection of T cell receptor beta chains follows, all from one sample in a study of radiation and T cells in renal cell carcinoma. The method was immunoSEQ multiplex PCR; TCRdb's version includes in-frame clones alone and lacks a portion of them. The sample consists of 120,000 to 150,000 clones, less than 90% of them appearing once. The specimen comprised blood, sampled from a patient whose treatment included radiotherapy and nephrectomy. The source is a woman between 45 and 65 years old with renal cell carcinoma. Each CDR3 is given with its conserved first and last residue.

J: TRBJ2-7; length: 14; V: TRBV2; CDR3: CASRSRTNENEQYF
J: TRBJ2-3; length: 16; V: TRBV19; CDR3: CASSARLAGAIDTQYF
J: TRBJ1-3; length: 14; V: TRBV5-1; CDR3: CASSLGTGGNTIYF
J: TRBJ2-5; length: 11; V: TRBV2; CDR3: CASSDRETQYF
J: TRBJ2-5; length: 16; V: TRBV19; CDR3: CASSILNRGGQETQYF
J: TRBJ2-4; length: 16; V: TRBV28; CDR3: CASSFATNLAKNIQYF
J: TRBJ1-4; length: 13; V: TRBV5-1; CDR3: CASSLGRNEKLFF
J: TRBJ2-7; length: 14; V: TRBV5-1; CDR3: CASSLVGTSYEQYF
J: TRBJ1-1; length: 14; V: TRBV4-3; CDR3: CASSPRGGDTEAFF
J: TRBJ2-2; length: 18; V: TRBV4-1; CDR3: CASSQVPLAELNTGELFF
J: TRBJ2-3; length: 13; V: TRBV6-6; CDR3: CASSFQRGDTQYF
J: TRBJ1-4; length: 14; V: TRBV29-1; CDR3: CSARFTDHNEKLFF
J: TRBJ2-3; length: 16; V: TRBV5-1; CDR3: CASSLAGTGWTDTQYF
J: TRBJ1-6; length: 13; V: TRBV7-2; CDR3: CASSLGVGTGVHF
J: TRBJ1-2; length: 16; V: TRBV7-3; CDR3: CASSFGGSRNFYGYTF
J: TRBJ1-5; length: 13; V: TRBV7-9; CDR3: CASSLERRQPQHF
J: TRBJ2-2; length: 15; V: TRBV6-6; CDR3: CARYPGATNTGELFF
J: TRBJ1-1; length: 15; V: TRBV5-1; CDR3: CASSLDGQRGTEAFF
J: TRBJ1-1; length: 14; V: TRBV30; CDR3: CAWSLTGVFTEAFF
J: TRBJ1-2; length: 14; V: TRBV5-6; CDR3: CASSFSAEVYGYTF
J: TRBJ1-2; length: 13; V: TRBV19; CDR3: CATRDSDPYGYTF
J: TRBJ2-5; length: 14; V: TRBV6-1; CDR3: CASSEARGGETQYF
J: TRBJ1-1; length: 13; V: TRBV7-2; CDR3: CASSSDRDSEAFF
J: TRBJ1-2; length: 13; V: TRBV19; CDR3: CASSINQVGGYTF
J: TRBJ2-7; length: 16; V: TRBV18; CDR3: CASSPDLDRGVYEQYF
J: TRBJ2-3; length: 13; V: TRBV5-4; CDR3: CASSLWGSDTQYF
J: TRBJ2-3; length: 14; V: TRBV10-1; CDR3: CASSEGTAIDTQYF
J: TRBJ2-7; length: 14; V: TRBV19; CDR3: CASSPRYRGYEQYF
J: TRBJ1-4; length: 13; V: TRBV9; CDR3: CASSVMNNEKLFF
J: TRBJ2-1; length: 13; V: TRBV10-3; CDR3: CAISADRDGPFFF
J: TRBJ1-2; length: 13; V: TRBV6-6; CDR3: CASSYSAEYGYTF
J: TRBJ1-2; length: 16; V: TRBV29-1; CDR3: CSVPGTAVLKRGGYTF
J: TRBJ2-3; length: 15; V: TRBV19; CDR3: CATTGRGGRTDTQYF